This entry features one TCR beta chain sequence. Its antigen is unidentified. This specimen belongs to a study of post-analysis software for immune sequencing data. Notes on the study in general: Multiple sclerosis patients showed significantly lower normalized Chao1 diversity than controls did. With TRBV5-6, TRBV5-1 and TRBV20-1 included, about 5 TRBV segments were more frequent in patients than in controls.

V was trimmed by 5 bases and J by 1 base, leaving 14 bases between them. CDR1 SQVTM and CDR2 ANQGSEA come from the germline V gene. CDR3 length equals 14 residues. Carried by the TCR beta cDNA libraries were unique molecular identifiers. About 500,000 cDNA molecules were obtained per 1 to 10 million input T cells. TCRdb reprocessed the PCR reads via MiXCR and lists one record per CDR3 protein. Here the sample spans roughly 800,000 distinct CDR3 sequences, under 70% being singletons. Sequencing was carried out using blood. The sequence derives from a girl aged 5-17 years with multiple sclerosis. The chain is built from TRBV29-1 and TRBJ1-1, with a weak D call TRBD1 (6 bases). CDR3 amino acids: CSVLNLDRNTEAFF. The DNA for the CDR3 is TGCAGCGTTCTAAACTTGGACAGGAACACTGAAGCTTTCTTT.